This T cell receptor beta chain is drawn from a study of blood T cell repertoires in COVID-19. Study-level background: Italy, Spain and the United States were the sources of the convalescent and acute COVID-19 samples. The cDNA or gDNA used as material had been derived from T cells, B-cell-depleted T cells, or PBMCs.

Per the original data handling: Researchers report that nucleated cell counts were estimated from reference gene primer amplification. Here immunoSEQ multiplex PCR was the method, and the copy in TCRdb shows in-frame clones only, minus some. D and trimming were read from the DNA, whereas the V and J calls and clone size are those reported in that table. The sample holds about 210,000 clones, approximately 78% seen once. This CDR3 has 13 amino acids. Looked up from germline, CDR1 is LNHDA and CDR2 is SQIVND (reference sequence). V dropped 10 bases and J dropped 2; count of bases not matched to a gene: 5.

The rearrangement links TRBV19 to TRBJ2-3; 8 bases align to TRBD2. The clonotype was recovered from a woman aged 40 to 55 with acute or convalescent COVID-19. Sequencing was carried out using peripheral blood. CDR3 coding DNA: TGTGCCACCAAGCGGGAGACCACAGATACGCAGTATTTT. The encoded protein is CATKRETTDTQYF.